The clone carrying this T cell receptor (beta chain) has more than one count but fewer than ten. The authors ran a second PCR of about 6 to 12 cycles using a sample-barcoded 5' primer and a J-beta primer mix. TCRdb re-analysed the 5' RACE reads in MiXCR, keeping a single row per CDR3 protein. The sample yields hundreds of thousands of distinct CDR3 sequences, 52% seen once. This sample is drawn from a study of blood T cells in healthy people across ages. Germline V gives CDR1 MDHEN, CDR2 SYDVKM. This CDR3 spans 17 amino acids. With 6 bases removed from V and 0 bases from J, the gap between germline ends came to 18 bases.

This chain links TRBV28 with TRBJ1-3; D is possibly TRBD1 (5 bases). Sequencing was carried out using blood. The TCR originated in an elderly woman in good health. For the CDR3, the DNA is TGTGCCAGCAGCTCCCGCCAAGGGGCCAGCTCTGGAAACACCATATATTTT. Translation: CASSSRQGASSGNTIYF.